The text below deals with one TCR beta chain. Its matching antigen is unknown. Tregs were sorted as CD4+CD25+CD127-/low cells. General study results and limits: The TCR gene usage of tumor memory CD4+ T cells clustered together with blood and lymph node memory CD4+ cells and with lymph node naive CD4+ cells.

TCRdb itself ran the 5' RACE reads through MiXCR, one entry per CDR3 protein. The repertoire holds some 30,000 distinct CDR3 sequences, with roughly 27% as singletons. The V gene's germline CDR1 is KGHDR and CDR2 SFDVKD. The CDR3 extends over 16 amino acids. V shed 0 bases, J shed 5 bases, and the junction held 7 bases outside the gene matches. The receptor was derived from a female donor with breast cancer. Sequenced input: tumor-infiltrating Tregs sorted from the breast tumor. This chain uses TRBV24-1 with TRBJ2-3; 7 bases match TRBD1. CDR3 sequence: CATSDLGGQERDTQYF. CDR3 DNA: TGTGCCACCAGTGATTTGGGTGGACAGGAGCGAGATACGCAGTATTTT.